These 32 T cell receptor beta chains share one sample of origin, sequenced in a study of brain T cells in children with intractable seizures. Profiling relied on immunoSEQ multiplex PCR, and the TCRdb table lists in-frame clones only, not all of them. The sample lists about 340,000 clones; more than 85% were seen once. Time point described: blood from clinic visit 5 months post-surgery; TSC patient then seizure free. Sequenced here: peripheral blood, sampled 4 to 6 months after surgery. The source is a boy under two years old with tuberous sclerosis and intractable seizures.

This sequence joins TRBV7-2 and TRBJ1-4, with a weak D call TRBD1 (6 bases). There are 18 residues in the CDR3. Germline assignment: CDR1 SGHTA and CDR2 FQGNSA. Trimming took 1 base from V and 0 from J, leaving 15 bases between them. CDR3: CASSLGQGSSATNEKLFF. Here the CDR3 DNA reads TGTGCCAGCAGCTTAGGCCAGGGGAGCAGTGCAACTAATGAAAAACTGTTTTTT.

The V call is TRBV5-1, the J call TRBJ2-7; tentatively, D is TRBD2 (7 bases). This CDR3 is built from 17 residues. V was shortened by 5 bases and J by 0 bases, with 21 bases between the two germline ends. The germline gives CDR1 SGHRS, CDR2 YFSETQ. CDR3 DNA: TGCGCCAGCAGTCGCGCAGGGGCCACGGGGGGCTCCTACGAGCAGTACTTC. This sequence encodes CASSRAGATGGSYEQYF.

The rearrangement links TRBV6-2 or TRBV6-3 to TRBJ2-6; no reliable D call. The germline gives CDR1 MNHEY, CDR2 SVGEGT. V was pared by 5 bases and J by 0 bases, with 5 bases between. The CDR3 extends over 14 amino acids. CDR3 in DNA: TGTGCCAGCAGTATTAACTCTGGGGCCAACGTCCTGACTTTC. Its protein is CASSINSGANVLTF.

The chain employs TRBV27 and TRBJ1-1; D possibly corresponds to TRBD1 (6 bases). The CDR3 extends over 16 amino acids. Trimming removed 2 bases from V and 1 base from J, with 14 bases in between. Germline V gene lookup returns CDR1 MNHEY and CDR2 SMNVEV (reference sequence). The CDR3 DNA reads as TGTGCCAGCAGTTTAGAGCCCGGGGGCGCGAACACTGAAGCTTTCTTT. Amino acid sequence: CASSLEPGGANTEAFF.

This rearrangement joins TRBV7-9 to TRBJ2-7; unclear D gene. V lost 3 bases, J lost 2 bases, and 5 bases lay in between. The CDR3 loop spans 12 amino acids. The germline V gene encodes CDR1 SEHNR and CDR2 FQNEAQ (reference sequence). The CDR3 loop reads CASSFLTYEQYF. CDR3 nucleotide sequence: TGTGCCAGCAGCTTCCTGACCTACGAGCAGTACTTC.

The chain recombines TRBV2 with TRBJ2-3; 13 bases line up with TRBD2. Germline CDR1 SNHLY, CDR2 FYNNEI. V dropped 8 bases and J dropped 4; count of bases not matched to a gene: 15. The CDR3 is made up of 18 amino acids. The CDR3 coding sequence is TGTGCCAGCCTGGGACCAGGACTAGCGGGAGTCCCCGCAGATACGCAGTATTTT. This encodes CASLGPGLAGVPADTQYF.

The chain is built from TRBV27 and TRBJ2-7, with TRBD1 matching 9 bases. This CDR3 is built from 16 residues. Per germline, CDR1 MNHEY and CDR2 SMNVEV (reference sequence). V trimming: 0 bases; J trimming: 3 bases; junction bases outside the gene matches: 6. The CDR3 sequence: CASSLSRQGGDYEQYF. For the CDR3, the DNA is TGTGCCAGCAGTTTATCACGACAGGGGGGGGACTACGAGCAGTACTTC.

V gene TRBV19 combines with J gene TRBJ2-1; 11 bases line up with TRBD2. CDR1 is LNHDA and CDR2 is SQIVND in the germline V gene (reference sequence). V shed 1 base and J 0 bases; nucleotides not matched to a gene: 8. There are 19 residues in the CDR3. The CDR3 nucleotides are TGTGCCAGTAGTATAGGTGCCCTAACTAGCGGGAGCTCCTACAATGAGCAGTTCTTC. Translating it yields CASSIGALTSGSSYNEQFF.

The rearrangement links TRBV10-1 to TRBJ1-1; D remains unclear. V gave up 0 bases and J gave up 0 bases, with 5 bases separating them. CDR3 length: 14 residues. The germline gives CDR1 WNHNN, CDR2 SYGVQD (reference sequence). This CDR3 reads CASSESSMNTEAFF. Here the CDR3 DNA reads TGCGCCAGCAGTGAGTCATCGATGAACACTGAAGCTTTCTTT.

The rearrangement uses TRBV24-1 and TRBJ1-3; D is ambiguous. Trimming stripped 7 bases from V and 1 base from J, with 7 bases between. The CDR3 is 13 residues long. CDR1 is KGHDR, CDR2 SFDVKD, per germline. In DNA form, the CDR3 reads TGTGCCACCAGGGACGGTTCTGGAAACACCATATATTTT. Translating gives CATRDGSGNTIYF.

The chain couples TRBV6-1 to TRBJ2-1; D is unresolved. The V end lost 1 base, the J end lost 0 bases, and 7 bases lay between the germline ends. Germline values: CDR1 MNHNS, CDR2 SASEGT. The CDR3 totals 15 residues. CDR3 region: CASSEDWVSYNEQFF. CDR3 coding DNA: TGTGCCAGCAGTGAAGACTGGGTCTCCTACAATGAGCAGTTCTTC.

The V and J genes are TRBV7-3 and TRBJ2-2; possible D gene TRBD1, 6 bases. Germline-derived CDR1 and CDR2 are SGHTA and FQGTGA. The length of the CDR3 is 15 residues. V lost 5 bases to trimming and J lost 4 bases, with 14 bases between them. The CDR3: CASSPVQGPTGELFF. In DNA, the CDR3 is TGTGCCAGCAGCCCGGTACAGGGACCCACCGGGGAGCTGTTTTTT. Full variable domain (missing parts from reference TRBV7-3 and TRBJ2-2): GAGVSQTPSNKVTEKGKYVELRCDPISGHTALYWYRQSLGQGPEFLIYFQGTGAADDSGLPNDRFFAVRPEGSVSTLKIQRTERGDSAVYLCASSPVQGPTGELFFGEGSRLTVL.

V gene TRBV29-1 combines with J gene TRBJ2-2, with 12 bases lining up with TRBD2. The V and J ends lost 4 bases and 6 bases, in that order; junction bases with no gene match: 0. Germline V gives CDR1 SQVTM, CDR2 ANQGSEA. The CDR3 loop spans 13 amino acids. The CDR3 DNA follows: TGCAGCGTTGCTAGCGGGGGGGCCGGGGAGCTGTTTTTT. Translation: CSVASGGAGELFF.

The CDR3, as DNA: TGTGCCAGCAGTCCCGCGGGAGCCCAGCATTTT. Protein: CASSPAGAQHF. V usage is TRBV7-4 and J usage is TRBJ1-5; D is uncertain. The CDR3 spans 11 residues. Trimming removed 6 bases from V and 11 bases from J, with 11 bases in between. From germline, CDR1 is SGHVT and CDR2 SQSDAQ.

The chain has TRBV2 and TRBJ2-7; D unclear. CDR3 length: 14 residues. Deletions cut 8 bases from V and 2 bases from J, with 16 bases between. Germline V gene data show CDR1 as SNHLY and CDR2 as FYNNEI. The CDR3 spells CASQRVQYTYEQYF. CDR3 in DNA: TGTGCCAGCCAAAGGGTACAGTACACCTACGAGCAGTACTTC.

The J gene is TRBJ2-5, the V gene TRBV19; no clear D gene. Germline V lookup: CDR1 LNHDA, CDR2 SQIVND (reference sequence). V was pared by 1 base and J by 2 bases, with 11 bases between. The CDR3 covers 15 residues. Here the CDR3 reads CASSIGAQFQETQYF. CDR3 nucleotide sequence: TGTGCCAGTAGTATAGGGGCGCAGTTTCAAGAGACCCAGTACTTC.

The CDR3 DNA reads as TGCGCCAGCAGCCAAAACCTAGCGGGGTATGAAGAGACCCAGTACTTC. Translating gives CASSQNLAGYEETQYF. This chain connects TRBV4-1 to TRBJ2-5, with 9 bases identical to TRBD2. V shed 2 bases and J 3 bases; nucleotides not matched to a gene: 7. The germline V gene encodes CDR1 MGHRA and CDR2 YSYEKL. CDR3 length: 16 residues.

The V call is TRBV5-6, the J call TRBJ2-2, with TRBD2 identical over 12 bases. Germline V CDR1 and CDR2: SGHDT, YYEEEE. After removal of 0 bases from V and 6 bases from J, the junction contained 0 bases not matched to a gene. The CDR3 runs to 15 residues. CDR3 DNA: TGTGCCAGCAGCTTGGGACTAGCGGGAGCCGGGGAGCTGTTTTTT. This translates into CASSLGLAGAGELFF.

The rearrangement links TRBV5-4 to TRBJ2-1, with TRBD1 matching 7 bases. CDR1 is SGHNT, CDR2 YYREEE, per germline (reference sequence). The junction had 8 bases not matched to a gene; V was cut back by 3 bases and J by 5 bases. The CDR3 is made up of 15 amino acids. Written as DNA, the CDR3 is TGTGCCAGCAGCTCGGACAGGAGACATCACAATGAGCAGTTCTTC. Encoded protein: CASSSDRRHHNEQFF.

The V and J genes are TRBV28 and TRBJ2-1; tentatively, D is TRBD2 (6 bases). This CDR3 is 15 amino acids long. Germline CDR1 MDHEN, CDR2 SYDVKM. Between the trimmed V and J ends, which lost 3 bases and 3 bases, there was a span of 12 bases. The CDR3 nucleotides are TGTGCCAGCAGTTTCCGGGACTGGGACTACAATGAGCAGTTCTTC. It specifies CASSFRDWDYNEQFF.

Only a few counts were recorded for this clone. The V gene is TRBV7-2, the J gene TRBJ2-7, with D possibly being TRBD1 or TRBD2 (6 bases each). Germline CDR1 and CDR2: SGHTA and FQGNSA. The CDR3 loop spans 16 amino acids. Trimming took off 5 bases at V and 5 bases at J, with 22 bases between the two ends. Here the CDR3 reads CASSPSLSDGGHEQYF. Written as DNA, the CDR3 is TGTGCCAGCAGCCCCAGTCTATCGGACGGGGGCCACGAGCAGTACTTC.

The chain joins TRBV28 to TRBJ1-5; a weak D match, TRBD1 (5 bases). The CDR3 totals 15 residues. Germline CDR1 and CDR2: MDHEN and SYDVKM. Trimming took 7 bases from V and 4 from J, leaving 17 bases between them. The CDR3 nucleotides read TGTGCCAGCACCCCCAACCTGGGACTTAATCAGCCCCAGCATTTT. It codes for CASTPNLGLNQPQHF.

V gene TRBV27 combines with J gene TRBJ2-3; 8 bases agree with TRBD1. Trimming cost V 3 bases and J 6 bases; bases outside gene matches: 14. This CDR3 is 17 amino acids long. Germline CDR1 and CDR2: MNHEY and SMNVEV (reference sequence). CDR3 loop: CASSFTGTGQLWDTQYF. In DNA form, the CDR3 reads TGTGCCAGCAGTTTTACCGGGACAGGACAATTGTGGGATACGCAGTATTTT.

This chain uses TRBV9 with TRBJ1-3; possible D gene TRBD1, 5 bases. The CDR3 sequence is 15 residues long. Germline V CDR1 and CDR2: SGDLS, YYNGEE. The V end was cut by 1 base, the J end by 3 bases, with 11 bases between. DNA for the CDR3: TGTGCCAGCAGCGTACTCCCGAGGGGTGGAAACACCATATATTTT. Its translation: CASSVLPRGGNTIYF.

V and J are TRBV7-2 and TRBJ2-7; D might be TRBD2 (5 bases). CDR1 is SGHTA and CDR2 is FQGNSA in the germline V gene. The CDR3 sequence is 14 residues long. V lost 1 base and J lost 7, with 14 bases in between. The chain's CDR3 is CASSLDGSGNEQYF. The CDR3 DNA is TGTGCCAGCAGCTTAGACGGGTCGGGGAATGAGCAGTACTTC. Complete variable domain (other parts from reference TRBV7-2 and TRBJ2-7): GAGVSQSPSNKVTEKGKDVELRCDPISGHTALYWYRQSLGQGLEFLIYFQGNSAPDKSGLPSDRFSAERTGGSVSTLTIQRTQQEDSAVYLCASSLDGSGNEQYFGPGTRLTVT.

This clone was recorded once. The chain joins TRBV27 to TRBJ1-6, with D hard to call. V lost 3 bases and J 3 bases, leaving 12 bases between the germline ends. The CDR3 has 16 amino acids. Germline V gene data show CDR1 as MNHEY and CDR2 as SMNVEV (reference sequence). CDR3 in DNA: TGTGCCAGCAGTTTCAAACCAGGAAGCTATAATTCACCCCTCCACTTT. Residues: CASSFKPGSYNSPLHF.

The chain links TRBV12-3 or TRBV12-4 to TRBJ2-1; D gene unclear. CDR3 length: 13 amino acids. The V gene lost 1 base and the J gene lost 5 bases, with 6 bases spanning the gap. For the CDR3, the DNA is TGTGCCAGCAGTTTAGGACTCCACAATGAGCAGTTCTTC. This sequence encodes CASSLGLHNEQFF.

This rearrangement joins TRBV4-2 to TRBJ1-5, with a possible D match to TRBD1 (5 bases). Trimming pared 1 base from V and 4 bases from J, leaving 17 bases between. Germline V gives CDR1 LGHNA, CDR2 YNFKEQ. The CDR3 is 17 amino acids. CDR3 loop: CASSQAWGRGLNQPQHF. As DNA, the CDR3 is TGTGCCAGCAGCCAAGCCTGGGGCCGGGGTTTAAATCAGCCCCAGCATTTT.

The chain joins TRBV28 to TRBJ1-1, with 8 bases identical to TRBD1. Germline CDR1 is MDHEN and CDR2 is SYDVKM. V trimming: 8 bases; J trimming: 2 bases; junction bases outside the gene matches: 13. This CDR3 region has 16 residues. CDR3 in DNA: TGTGCCAGCTGGCCCGGGACAGGCGATTCCAACACTGAAGCTTTCTTT. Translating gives CASWPGTGDSNTEAFF. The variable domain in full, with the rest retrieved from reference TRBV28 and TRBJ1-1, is DVKVTQSSRYLVKRTGEKVFLECVQDMDHENMFWYRQDPGLGLRLIYFSYDVKMKEKGDIPEGYSVSREKKERFSLILESASTNQTSMYLCASWPGTGDSNTEAFFGQGTRLTVV.

The chain's CDR3 is CASSLVGGLDSPLHF. As DNA, the CDR3 is TGCGCCAGCAGCTTGGTAGGGGGTCTCGACTCACCCCTCCACTTT. J is TRBJ1-6 and V is TRBV5-1, with D possibly matching TRBD1 (6 bases). Between the trimmed V and J ends, which lost 0 bases and 10 bases, there was a span of 14 bases. Germline V gene data show CDR1 as SGHRS and CDR2 as YFSETQ. This CDR3 contains 15 residues.

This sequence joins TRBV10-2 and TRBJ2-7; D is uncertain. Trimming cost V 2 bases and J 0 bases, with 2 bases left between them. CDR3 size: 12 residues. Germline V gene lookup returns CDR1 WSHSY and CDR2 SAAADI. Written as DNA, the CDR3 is TGCGCCAGCAGTGAGGGCTCCTACGAGCAGTACTTC. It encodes CASSEGSYEQYF.

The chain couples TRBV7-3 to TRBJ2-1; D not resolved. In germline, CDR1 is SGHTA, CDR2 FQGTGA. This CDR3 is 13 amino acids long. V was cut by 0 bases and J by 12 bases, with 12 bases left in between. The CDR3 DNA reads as TGTGCCAGCAGCTTAACGAGCAGAGACTCGCAGTTCTTC. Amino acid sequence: CASSLTSRDSQFF.